Detailed here is one T cell receptor (beta chain). Generated by immunoSEQ multiplex PCR, the TCRdb table keeps only in-frame clones and is missing some. The sample lists about 480,000 clones; roughly nine tenths were seen once. The data originate from a study of blood T cell repertoires in COVID-19. Sample: PBMCs or T cells enriched from blood (not recorded which). The clonotype comes from an older woman who had recovered from COVID-19.

The CDR3 sequence is CASSPVVGTPYGYTF. CDR3 DNA sequence: TGTGCCAGCTCACCAGTCGTAGGGACACCCTATGGCTACACCTTC. This chain joins TRBV18 and TRBJ1-2, with D possibly being TRBD1 (6 bases). Trimming removed 2 bases from V and 4 bases from J, with 14 bases in between. CDR1 and CDR2 from the germline V gene are KGHSH and LQKENI. The CDR3 loop spans 15 amino acids.